The 12 T cell receptor beta chains in this list originate from one sample, sequenced in a study of metastatic and nonmetastatic thyroid tumors (dated by TCRdb to about 2020). No patient had received any treatment before thyroid surgery. The receptor library was made with PCR. Sequencer: Illumina HiSeq 4000. TCRdb itself trimmed the public reads at Q25 with fastp, ran MiXCR and retained productive beta chains. For this sample there are 21,000 or so clones; roughly 22% appear just once. The ten largest clones add up to 28% of the sample. Sequenced sample: blood. Every receptor here comes from a female donor with papillary thyroid cancer or a benign thyroid nodule (not recorded which). Some clones in this sample may be carry-over from other donors' samples.

This clone was picked up a small number of times. J is TRBJ1-1 and V is TRBV6-1, with 7 nucleotides matching TRBD1. Germline values: CDR1 MNHNS, CDR2 SASEGT. Trimming took 3 bases from V and 9 from J; bases not matched to a gene: 4. The CDR3 is made up of 12 amino acids. CDR3 DNA: TGTGCCAGCAGTGATTGGGGACAGAAAGCTTTCTTT. Amino acids: CASSDWGQKAFF.

This clone occurred a few times. J is TRBJ1-6 and V is TRBV6-2 or TRBV6-3; D ambiguous. CDR1 and CDR2 (germline): MNHEY, SVGEGT. The CDR3 loop spans 11 amino acids. V shed 6 bases and J shed 13 bases, with 10 bases lying between them. CDR3 DNA: TGTGCCAGCAGGCTGGGCCTCCCCCTCCACTTT. It specifies CASRLGLPLHF.

In its sample, this clone was seen a few times. The junction and the germline gene differ at one end; a read error may be behind it. The rearrangement joins TRBV6-2 or TRBV6-3 to TRBJ2-3, with D possibly being TRBD2 (6 bases). Germline values: CDR1 MNHEY, CDR2 SVGEGT. This CDR3 region has 16 residues. The CDR3 here is CASSSSGTGDTGTQYF. In DNA form, the CDR3 reads TGTGCCAGCAGTTCCTCGGGGACGGGAGACACAGGTACGCAGTATTTT.

The genes are TRBV28 and TRBJ1-4, with a tentative D call TRBD1 (6 bases). Germline loops: CDR1 MDHEN, CDR2 SYDVKM. The length of the CDR3 is 14 residues. Trimming cost V 7 bases and J 8 bases, with 17 bases left between them. The CDR3 region has the DNA TGTGCCAGCATTGGGGGCGGAGGAGGGGAAAAACTGTTTTTT. Translating gives CASIGGGGGEKLFF.

This clone was recorded many times. The J gene is TRBJ1-5, the V gene TRBV20-1, with D perhaps TRBD1 (5 bases). Germline CDR1 is DFQATT and CDR2 is SNEGSKA (reference sequence). V was cut by 0 bases and J by 3 bases, with 12 bases left in between. This CDR3 is built from 15 residues. CDR3 nucleotides: TGCAGTGCTAGAGAGGGGGGAGGGGACAATCAGCCCCAGCATTTT. This encodes CSAREGGGDNQPQHF.

This clone came up many times. The V call is TRBV7-2, the J call TRBJ2-2; TRBD1 matches 8 bases. V lost 5 bases to trimming and J lost 9 bases; unmatched junction nucleotides: 8. The CDR3 is 14 amino acids. Germline CDR1 SGHTA, CDR2 FQGNSA. CDR3 nucleotide sequence: TGTGCCAGCAGCCCTCGACAGGGGAGTAGGGAGCTGTTTTTT. Protein product: CASSPRQGSRELFF.

Notes on this clone: At one boundary the junction diverges from the germline segment, which might be a read error. The CDR3 sequence: CAISLAPSRDGAFF. The CDR3 nucleotides are TGTGCCATCAGCTTAGCCCCATCGAGGGATGGAGCTTTCTTT. The rearrangement links TRBV7-2 to TRBJ1-1; D not certain. CDR3 length: 14 residues. Germline CDR1 SGHTA, CDR2 FQGNSA.

This chain connects TRBV30 to TRBJ2-7; 9 bases agree with TRBD1. This CDR3 is built from 13 residues. In germline, CDR1 is GTSNPN, CDR2 SVGIG (reference sequence). With 2 bases clipped from V and 4 bases from J, the junction kept 3 bases outside the gene matches. CDR3 loop: CAWSTGQGYEQYF. The CDR3 coding sequence is TGTGCCTGGAGTACTGGACAGGGGTACGAGCAGTACTTC.

The V gene is TRBV20-1, the J gene TRBJ1-1; unclear D gene. The ends were cut back, 3 bases at V and 0 bases at J, with 2 bases in the middle. Germline V CDR1 and CDR2: DFQATT, SNEGSKA (reference sequence). The CDR3 totals 11 residues. The CDR3 loop reads CSARVNTEAFF. The CDR3 DNA follows: TGCAGTGCTAGGGTGAACACTGAAGCTTTCTTT.

This clone was counted at least ten times. The junction departs from the called germline gene at one end, perhaps through a read error. Other DNA sequences in the same sample also yield this CDR3. This chain links TRBV20-1 with TRBJ1-2; D possibly corresponds to TRBD1 (5 bases). From germline, CDR1 is DFQATT and CDR2 SNEGSKA (reference sequence). This CDR3 is built from 15 residues. The CDR3 protein is CSAAGRGEPNYGYTF. For the CDR3, the DNA is TGCAGTGCCGCCGGGAGGGGTGAGCCTAACTATGGTTACACCTTC.

The V call is TRBV4-2, the J call TRBJ2-3; D is perhaps TRBD1 (6 bases). The CDR3 contains 17 residues. Germline V gives CDR1 LGHNA, CDR2 YNFKEQ. Trimming removed 4 bases at V and 0 bases at J, with 17 bases between. DNA for the CDR3: TGTGCCAGCAGCCTCCAGGGGTGGGGGTCTAGCACAGATACGCAGTATTTT. Translation: CASSLQGWGSSTDTQYF.

This clone turned up a few times. The chain employs TRBV2 and TRBJ2-1, with D perhaps matching TRBD1 (7 bases). V lost 6 bases to trimming and J lost 14 bases, with 23 bases between them. Per the germline V gene, CDR1 is SNHLY and CDR2 is FYNNEI. The CDR3 is 14 amino acids. The CDR3 region is CASRATGVGGTKFF. CDR3 DNA: TGTGCCAGCAGGGCAACAGGGGTGGGAGGAACGAAGTTCTTC. The whole variable domain, filled in from reference TRBV2 and TRBJ2-1, reads EPEVTQTPSHQVTQMGQEVILRCVPISNHLYFYWYRQILGQKVEFLVSFYNNEISEKSEIFDDQFSVERPDGSNFTLKIRSTKLEDSAMYFCASRATGVGGTKFFGPGTRLTVL.